The 10 T cell receptor beta chains below come from one sample, sequenced in a study of identical twins. In TCRdb, the 5' RACE reads were re-called with MiXCR into one record per CDR3 protein. The sample has about 890,000 distinct CDR3 sequences, 10% to 15% seen once. This same sample was also part of a study on yellow fever vaccine responses in identical twins.

Sequenced sample: PBMCs. These receptors were taken from a woman aged 18 to 35 in good health.

V is TRBV7-6 and J is TRBJ2-4; TRBD2 aligns across 9 bases. The germline V gene encodes CDR1 SGHVS and CDR2 FNYEAQ. This CDR3 has 16 amino acids. V gave up 1 base and J gave up 7 bases; unmatched junction bases: 8. The CDR3 here is CASSLGGSGSGNIQYF. The CDR3 DNA follows: TGTGCCAGCAGCTTAGGAGGTAGCGGGAGCGGGAACATTCAGTACTTC.

The chain joins TRBV29-1 to TRBJ2-2; D remains unclear. This CDR3 has 14 residues. Per germline, CDR1 SQVTM and CDR2 ANQGSEA. V lost 4 bases and J 1 base, leaving 10 bases between the germline ends. The DNA for the CDR3 is TGCAGCGTTGCCCAACAGATGAACACCGGGGAGCTGTTTTTT. Residues: CSVAQQMNTGELFF.

The V and J genes are TRBV5-1 and TRBJ2-7; possibly TRBD1 or TRBD2 for D (5 bases each). CDR3 length equals 17 residues. V lost 4 bases and J lost 3, with 23 bases in between. Germline CDR1 and CDR2: SGHRS and YFSETQ. CDR3 loop: CASSPGTSTGPHYEQYV. CDR3 DNA sequence: TGCGCCAGCAGCCCCGGGACGTCAACGGGGCCACACTACGAGCAGTACGTC.

This CDR3 reads CATSDHGLAGFLSYEQYF. CDR3 nucleotide sequence: TGTGCCACCAGTGATCACGGCCTAGCGGGGTTCCTTTCCTACGAGCAGTACTTC. V is TRBV24-1 and J is TRBJ2-7; 9 bases map to TRBD2. Germline CDR1 and CDR2: KGHDR and SFDVKD. This CDR3 contains 18 residues. With 3 bases clipped from V and 1 base from J, the junction kept 12 bases outside the gene matches.

CDR3 sequence (DNA): TGCAGTGCTAGAGATTTTTCAGGACCTGATGAGCAGTTCTTC. It encodes CSARDFSGPDEQFF. The V and J genes are TRBV20-1 and TRBJ2-1; D gene ambiguous. The germline gives CDR1 DFQATT, CDR2 SNEGSKA (reference sequence). The CDR3 length is 14 residues. Trimming shortened V by 0 bases and J by 8 bases, and 14 bases separated the two germline ends.

The table lists this clonotype with a few counts. The rearrangement joins TRBV6-2 or TRBV6-3 to TRBJ1-3; perhaps TRBD1 as D (6 bases). CDR3 length: 15 residues. The germline V and J ends were trimmed by 2 bases and 0 bases, with 8 bases remaining between them. The germline gives CDR1 MNHEY, CDR2 SVGEGT. CDR3 amino acids: CASSYGQNSGNTIYF. CDR3 nucleotide sequence: TGTGCCAGCAGTTACGGACAGAACTCTGGAAACACCATATATTTT.

The chain combines TRBV4-1 with TRBJ1-1, with D hard to call. Germline V gene data show CDR1 as MGHRA and CDR2 as YSYEKL. The CDR3 spans 14 residues. The V and J ends lost 3 bases and 6 bases respectively, with 14 bases between them. CDR3 loop: CASSHTTLSPEAFF. CDR3 nucleotide sequence: TGCGCCAGCAGCCACACAACCTTGAGTCCTGAAGCTTTCTTT.

This clonotype has more than one count but fewer than ten. The rearrangement links TRBV5-6 to TRBJ2-3; no definite D call. In germline, CDR1 is SGHDT, CDR2 YYEEEE. The ends were cut back, 4 bases at V and 8 bases at J, with 11 bases in the middle. There are 12 residues in the CDR3. The CDR3 reads CASSLASGTQYF. DNA for the CDR3: TGTGCCAGCAGCCTGGCATCTGGTACGCAGTATTTT.

The V gene is TRBV5-1, the J gene TRBJ2-3, with unresolved D. V shed 6 bases and J shed 0 bases, with 20 bases lying between them. Germline CDR1 is SGHRS and CDR2 is YFSETQ. The CDR3 is 17 amino acids. The CDR3 loop reads CASTAALQTTSTDTQYF. The CDR3 nucleotides read TGCGCCAGCACGGCAGCTCTTCAAACCACTAGCACAGATACGCAGTATTTT.

The chain is built from TRBV6-5 and TRBJ2-2; 10 bases line up with TRBD1. CDR3 size: 17 residues. V trimming: 0 bases; J trimming: 7 bases; junction bases outside the gene matches: 8. The germline V gene encodes CDR1 MNHEY and CDR2 SVGAGI. CDR3 loop: CASSYSLRTGGNGELFF. The CDR3 coding sequence is TGTGCCAGCAGTTACTCGTTGAGGACAGGGGGGAACGGGGAGCTGTTTTTT.